This T cell receptor (beta chain) derives from a study of blood T cell repertoires in COVID-19. Across the whole study: COVID-19 samples collected from the United States, Italy and Spain covered acute and convalescent phases. T cells, B-cell-depleted T cells, or PBMCs provided the cDNA or gDNA that served as material.

V dropped 8 bases and J dropped 4 bases, with 11 bases sitting between them. In germline, CDR1 is SQVTM, CDR2 ANQGSEA. The CDR3 length is 11 residues. As processed by the authors: Nucleated cell counts were estimated from reference gene primer amplification. Profiled with immunoSEQ multiplex PCR; TCRdb holds only in-frame clones, not every one. That table gives V, J and clone size, and the DNA gave D and trimming. Among around 100,000 clones listed, roughly 89% were seen once. This sequence originates from a man in his 70s with active or convalescent COVID-19. The source material was peripheral blood. This rearrangement joins TRBV29-1 to TRBJ2-5; maybe TRBD1 (7 bases). Written as DNA, the CDR3 is TGCAGCCTTCAGGGGGGAGAGACCCAGTACTTC. It encodes CSLQGGETQYF.